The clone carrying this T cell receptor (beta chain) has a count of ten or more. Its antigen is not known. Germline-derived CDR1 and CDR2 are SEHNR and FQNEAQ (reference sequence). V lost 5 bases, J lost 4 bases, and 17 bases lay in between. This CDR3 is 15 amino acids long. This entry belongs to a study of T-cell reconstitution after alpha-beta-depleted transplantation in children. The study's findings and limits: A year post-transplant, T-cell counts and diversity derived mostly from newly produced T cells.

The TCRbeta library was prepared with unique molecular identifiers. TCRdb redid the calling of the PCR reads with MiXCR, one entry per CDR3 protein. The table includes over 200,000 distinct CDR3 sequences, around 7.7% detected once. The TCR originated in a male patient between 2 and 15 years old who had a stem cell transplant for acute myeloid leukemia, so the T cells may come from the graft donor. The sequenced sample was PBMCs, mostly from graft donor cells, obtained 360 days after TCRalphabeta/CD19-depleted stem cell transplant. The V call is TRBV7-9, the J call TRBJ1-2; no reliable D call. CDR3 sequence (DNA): TGTGCCAGCAGCCCCGATGGCACAAGACCCTATGGCTACACCTTC. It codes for CASSPDGTRPYGYTF.